The 14 T cell receptor beta chains listed next were all sequenced from one sample in a study of blood T cell repertoires in COVID-19. Method: immunoSEQ multiplex PCR; TCRdb's copy keeps in-frame clones and lacks some. The sample yields over 45,000 clones, approximately 80% seen once. Sequenced input: peripheral blood. All receptors derive from a man aged 55 to 70 with acute or convalescent COVID-19.

The J gene is TRBJ2-5, the V gene TRBV5-1; D might be TRBD1 (6 bases). The CDR3 runs 13 residues. Trimming pared 4 bases from V and 1 base from J, leaving 8 bases between. Per germline, CDR1 SGHRS and CDR2 YFSETQ. As DNA, the CDR3 is TGCGCCAGCAGCGAGACAGGCCAAGAGACCCAGTACTTC. It yields the protein CASSETGQETQYF.

The chain recombines TRBV27 with TRBJ1-2, with a weak D call TRBD1 (5 bases). The CDR3 loop spans 14 amino acids. V lost 6 bases to trimming and J lost 4 bases, with 15 bases between them. Per germline, CDR1 MNHEY and CDR2 SMNVEV (reference sequence). The CDR3 spells CASRERRGIYGYTF. The CDR3 nucleotides read TGTGCCAGCAGGGAACGAAGGGGCATCTATGGCTACACCTTC.

This CDR3 is CAWKRGYNSPLHF. The DNA for the CDR3 is TGTGCCTGGAAGCGGGGGTATAATTCACCCCTCCACTTT. The genes are TRBV30 and TRBJ1-6; perhaps TRBD1 as D (5 bases). This CDR3 is built from 13 residues. V lost 4 bases to trimming and J lost 4 bases, with 8 bases between them. Germline V CDR1 and CDR2: GTSNPN, SVGIG (reference sequence).

V usage is TRBV9 and J usage is TRBJ2-3; maybe TRBD1 (6 bases). Germline CDR1 SGDLS, CDR2 YYNGEE. Deletions cut 2 bases from V and 1 base from J, with 14 bases between. This CDR3 is built from 16 residues. CDR3 coding DNA: TGTGCCAGCAGCGTTACTAGGGGGTACGGCACAGATACGCAGTATTTT. This codes for CASSVTRGYGTDTQYF. Combining the CDR3 with reference TRBV9 and TRBJ2-3 gives the whole variable domain DSGVTQTPKHLITATGQRVTLRCSPRSGDLSVYWYQQSLDQGLQFLIQYYNGEERAKGNILERFSAQQFPDLHSELNLSSLELGDSALYFCASSVTRGYGTDTQYFGPGTRLTVL.

As regards this clone: In the same sample, other DNA sequences code for this CDR3. This chain connects TRBV7-3 to TRBJ2-2, with 7 nucleotides matching TRBD2. The trim removed 8 bases at V and 7 bases at J, leaving 7 bases unmatched. This CDR3 contains 13 residues. Per the germline V gene, CDR1 is SGHTA and CDR2 is FQGTGA. CDR3 protein: CASRGGRGGELFF. The DNA of the CDR3 is TGTGCCAGCCGCGGGGGTCGGGGCGGGGAGCTGTTTTTT.

There are a few counts of this clone. CDR3 coding DNA: TGTGCCAGCAGCGTAGGCGGCCAGGGGAAACTGTTTTTT. This translates into CASSVGGQGKLFF. This sequence joins TRBV9 and TRBJ1-4, with D perhaps matching TRBD1 (6 bases). This CDR3 region has 13 residues. Between the trimmed V and J ends, which lost 0 bases and 11 bases, there was a span of 11 bases. CDR1 is SGDLS and CDR2 is YYNGEE in the germline V gene.

This clone turned up a few times. The chain combines TRBV19 with TRBJ2-5, with unresolved D. The CDR3 consists of 14 residues. The germline V gene encodes CDR1 LNHDA and CDR2 SQIVND (reference sequence). V shed 2 bases and J shed 2 bases, with 9 bases lying between them. The CDR3 spells CASSIYGYQETQYF. CDR3 nucleotides: TGTGCCAGTAGTATATACGGGTATCAAGAGACCCAGTACTTC.

The V and J genes are TRBV6-4 and TRBJ2-3; D might be TRBD2 (5 bases). Germline values: CDR1 MRHNA, CDR2 SNTAGT. This CDR3 is built from 14 residues. V was shortened by 3 bases and J by 1 base, with 8 bases between the two germline ends. The CDR3 DNA reads TGTGCCAGCAGTGAAACCGGGGGCACAGATACGCAGTATTTT. This codes for CASSETGGTDTQYF.

The chain has TRBV11-1 and TRBJ2-5, with TRBD1 as a possible D gene (5 bases). The CDR3 sequence is 16 residues long. V lost 2 bases and J 0 bases, leaving 13 bases between the germline ends. Germline CDR1 reads SGHAT; CDR2 reads FQDESV (reference sequence). CDR3 bases: TGTGCCAGCAGCTTAAGGCAGGGCCGGTACCAAGAGACCCAGTACTTC. This gives the protein CASSLRQGRYQETQYF. Together with reference TRBV11-1 and TRBJ2-5, the CDR3 gives the full variable domain: EAEVAQSPRYKITEKSQAVAFWCDPISGHATLYWYRQILGQGPELLVQFQDESVVDDSQLPKDRFSAERLKGVDSTLKIQPAELGDSAMYLCASSLRQGRYQETQYFGPGTRLLVL.

The V and J genes are TRBV4-1 and TRBJ2-3, with 10 bases aligning to TRBD1. Unmatched junction bases numbered 10, after V lost 4 bases and J lost 3 bases. Germline V gives CDR1 MGHRA, CDR2 YSYEKL. CDR3 length: 17 residues. The CDR3 reads CASSLTRDRGPTDTQYF. In DNA, the CDR3 is TGCGCCAGCAGCCTCACCCGAGACAGGGGGCCAACAGATACGCAGTATTTT.

The V call is TRBV15, the J call TRBJ2-5; 15 bases are shared with TRBD2. The germline gives CDR1 LNHNV, CDR2 YYDKDF (reference sequence). The CDR3 is made up of 17 amino acids. Trimming removed 5 bases from V and 5 bases from J; junction bases left unmatched: 9. The CDR3 is CATSGSGLAGGGETQYF. CDR3 sequence (DNA): TGTGCCACCAGCGGATCGGGACTAGCGGGAGGTGGGGAGACCCAGTACTTC. The full variable domain, rest sourced from reference TRBV15 and TRBJ2-5, is DAMVIQNPRYQVTQFGKPVTLSCSQTLNHNVMYWYQQKSSQAPKLLFHYYDKDFNNEADTPDNFQSRRPNTSFCFLDIRSPGLGDTAMYLCATSGSGLAGGGETQYFGPGTRLLVL.

The chain carries TRBV7-9 and TRBJ2-3; 9 bases line up with TRBD2. The J segment lost 1 base and the V segment lost 5 bases, leaving 7 bases of the junction unmatched. CDR3 length: 16 residues. CDR1 is SEHNR and CDR2 is FQNEAQ in the germline V gene (reference sequence). In nucleotides, the CDR3 is TGTGCCAGCAGCCATACCATAGCGGGGGGCACAGATACGCAGTATTTT. As protein: CASSHTIAGGTDTQYF.

The V and J genes are TRBV19 and TRBJ2-5; 12 nucleotides match TRBD2. The length of the CDR3 is 16 residues. Trimming took 4 bases from V and 5 from J; bases not matched to a gene: 8. Germline loops: CDR1 LNHDA, CDR2 SQIVND (reference sequence). DNA for the CDR3: TGTGCCAGTAGTAAGGCTAGCGGGGGGGGATGGGAGACCCAGTACTTC. Translated, it gives CASSKASGGGWETQYF.

The V call is TRBV12-3 or TRBV12-4, the J call TRBJ2-1; 8 bases align to TRBD1. The CDR3 has 13 residues. J lost 9 bases, V lost 1 base, and 2 bases had no gene match. CDR3 region: CASSLGGTGEQFF. The CDR3 region has the DNA TGTGCCAGCAGTTTAGGGGGGACAGGTGAGCAGTTCTTC.